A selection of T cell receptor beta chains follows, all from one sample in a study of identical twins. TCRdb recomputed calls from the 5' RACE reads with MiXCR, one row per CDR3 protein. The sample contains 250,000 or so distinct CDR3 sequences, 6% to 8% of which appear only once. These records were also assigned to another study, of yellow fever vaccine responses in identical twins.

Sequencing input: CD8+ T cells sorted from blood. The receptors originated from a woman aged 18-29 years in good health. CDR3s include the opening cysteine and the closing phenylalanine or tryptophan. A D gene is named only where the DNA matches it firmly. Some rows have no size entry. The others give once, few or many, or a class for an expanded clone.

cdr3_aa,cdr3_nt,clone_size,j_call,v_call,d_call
CASSYRGVNTEAFF,TGTGCCAGCAGCTACCGGGGGGTAAACACTGAAGCTTTCTTT,many,TRBJ1-1,TRBV9,.
CASSIAHYNEQFF,TGTGCCAGTAGTATAGCCCACTACAATGAGCAGTTCTTC,.,TRBJ2-1,TRBV19,.
CASSLASGRLYNEQFF,TGTGCCAGCAGCTTGGCAAGCGGGAGGTTGTACAATGAGCAGTTCTTC,.,TRBJ2-1,TRBV5-6,TRBD2
CASSLGLAGDNEQYF,TGTGCCAGCAGCCTGGGACTAGCGGGAGACAACGAGCAGTACTTC,few,TRBJ2-7,TRBV11-2,TRBD2
CSARDGSVQFF,TGCAGTGCTAGAGATGGGAGCGTGCAGTTCTTC,.,TRBJ2-1,TRBV20-1,.
CASSPSSGMNTGELFF,TGTGCCAGCAGTCCGTCTAGCGGGATGAACACCGGGGAGCTGTTTTTT,.,TRBJ2-2,TRBV12-3/TRBV12-4,TRBD2
CASRDYTDTQYF,TGTGCCAGCAGGGATTACACAGATACGCAGTATTTT,many,TRBJ2-3,TRBV13,.
CASSLRTGSNQPQHF,TGTGCCAGCAGTTTACGGACAGGGAGCAATCAGCCCCAGCATTTT,.,TRBJ1-5,TRBV27,TRBD1
CASSTTRDGIRGNEQFF,TGTGCCAGCAGCACAACGAGAGACGGAATCCGGGGGAATGAGCAGTTCTTC,few,TRBJ2-1,TRBV28,.
CASRGSGTRLRGTQYF,TGTGCCAGCAGAGGCTCCGGGACCCGGTTACGTGGTACGCAGTATTTT,.,TRBJ2-3,TRBV2,.
CASSATVTAGETQYF,TGTGCCAGCAGCGCCACGGTCACAGCGGGGGAGACCCAGTACTTC,few,TRBJ2-5,TRBV13,TRBD2
CASSAQGYTEAFF,TGTGCCAGCAGTGCGCAGGGGTACACTGAAGCTTTCTTT,many,TRBJ1-1,TRBV25-1,.
CASKSAGELFF,TGTGCCAGCAAATCTGCCGGGGAGCTGTTTTTT,.,TRBJ2-2,TRBV9,.
CASSQDLGTRDRGFSYGYTF,TGCGCCAGCAGCCAAGATTTGGGAACCCGGGACAGGGGTTTCAGCTATGGCTACACCTTC,many,TRBJ1-2,TRBV4-1,TRBD1
CASSTSGGAFEQYF,TGTGCCAGCAGCACATCCGGGGGGGCCTTCGAGCAGTACTTC,many,TRBJ2-7,TRBV7-8,TRBD2
CASSTRTGSTEAFF,TGTGCCAGCAGCACCCGGACAGGGTCCACTGAAGCTTTCTTT,few,TRBJ1-1,TRBV9,TRBD1
CASSHPGLAGSNEQFF,TGTGCCAGCAGCCACCCGGGACTAGCGGGATCAAATGAGCAGTTCTTC,few,TRBJ2-1,TRBV7-9,TRBD2
CASSSSGNTGELFF,TGTGCCAGCAGTTCTAGCGGGAACACCGGGGAGCTGTTTTTT,many,TRBJ2-2,TRBV12-3/TRBV12-4,TRBD2